This T cell receptor (beta chain) was retrieved from a study of CD8+CD57+ T cells in acquired aplastic anemia. Profiling of TCR beta VDJ combinations and CDR3 sequences used genomic DNA as template. TCRdb independently ran MiXCR on the reads; one entry per CDR3 protein. The profile shows roughly 80,000 distinct CDR3 sequences, about 70% of them singletons. The sequenced patients had an expansion of CD8+CD57+ cells seen by flow cytometry. Each patient gave a blood sample that was collected before any therapy had been received. Study-level results: No significant patient-versus-control difference appeared in CD8+ Simpson's diversity. Between patients and controls, about 30 CD8+ CDR3 sequences were found in common.

With respect to this clonotype: The antigen is not known.

Germline values: CDR1 SGHVS, CDR2 FQNEAQ. This CDR3 has 16 amino acids. After removal of 5 bases from V and 11 bases from J, the junction contained 20 bases not matched to a gene. This TCR was recovered from a human donor with aplastic anemia. The J gene is TRBJ2-7, the V gene TRBV7-8; 8 nucleotides match TRBD2. Material: sorted CD4+, CD8+, or CD8+CD57+ T cells (not recorded which) from PBMCs. The CDR3 nucleotides read TGTGCCAGCAGCCCCCTCCGGGGACTAGGGGGGCCAGACGAGTACTTC. Translation: CASSPLRGLGGPDEYF.